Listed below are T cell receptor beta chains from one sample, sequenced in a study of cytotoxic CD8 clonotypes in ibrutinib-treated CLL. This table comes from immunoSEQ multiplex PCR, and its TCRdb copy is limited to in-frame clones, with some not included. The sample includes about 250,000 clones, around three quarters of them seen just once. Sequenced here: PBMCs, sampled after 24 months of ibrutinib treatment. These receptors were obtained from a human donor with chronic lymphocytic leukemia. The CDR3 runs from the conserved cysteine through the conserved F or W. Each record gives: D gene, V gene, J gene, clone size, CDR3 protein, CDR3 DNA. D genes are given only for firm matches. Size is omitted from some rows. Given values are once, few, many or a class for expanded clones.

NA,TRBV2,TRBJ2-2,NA,CASSHSTGELFF,TGTGCCAGCAGTCATAGCACCGGGGAGCTGTTTTTT
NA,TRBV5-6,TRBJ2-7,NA,CASSLLTGVGYEQYF,TGTGCCAGCAGCTTGTTGACGGGGGTAGGCTACGAGCAGTACTTC
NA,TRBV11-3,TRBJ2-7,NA,CASSPSAAHTEQYF,TGTGCCAGCAGCCCCTCGGCAGCGCATACCGAGCAGTACTTC
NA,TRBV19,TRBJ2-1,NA,CASSIVRELEQFF,TGTGCCAGTAGTATAGTAAGGGAACTAGAGCAGTTCTTC
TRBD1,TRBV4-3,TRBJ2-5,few,CASSLTGGEKETQYF,TGCGCCAGCAGCCTGACAGGGGGCGAAAAAGAGACCCAGTACTTC
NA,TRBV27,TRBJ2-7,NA,CASSENTGTRYEQYF,TGTGCCAGCAGTGAAAATACCGGGACAAGATACGAGCAGTACTTC
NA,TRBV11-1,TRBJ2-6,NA,CASSFRGANVLTF,TGTGCCAGCAGCTTCCGTGGGGCCAACGTCCTGACTTTC
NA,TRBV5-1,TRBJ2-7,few,CASSLAEGREQYF,TGCGCCAGCAGCTTGGCCGAGGGCAGGGAGCAGTACTTC
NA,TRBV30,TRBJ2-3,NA,CAWNGGTSTDTQYF,TGTGCCTGGAACGGCGGCACTAGCACAGATACGCAGTATTTT
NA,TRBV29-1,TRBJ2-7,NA,CSVLGDKSSYEQYF,TGCAGCGTTCTGGGCGACAAGAGCTCCTACGAGCAGTACTTC
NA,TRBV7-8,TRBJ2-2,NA,CASSLPGLFF,TGTGCCAGCAGCTTACCCGGACTGTTTTTT
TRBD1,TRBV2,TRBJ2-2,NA,CASRGQRHTGELFF,TGTGCCAGCCGGGGACAGCGGCACACCGGGGAGCTGTTTTTT
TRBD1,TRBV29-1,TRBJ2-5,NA,CSVPGTGKETQYF,TGCAGCGTACCCGGGACAGGGAAAGAGACCCAGTACTTC
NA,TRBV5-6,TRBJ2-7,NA,CASSLEGRGYYEQYF,TGTGCCAGCAGCTTGGAGGGTCGCGGATACTACGAGCAGTACTTC
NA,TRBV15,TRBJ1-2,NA,CATSRDLGTNYGYTF,TGTGCCACCAGCAGAGATCTAGGAACTAACTATGGCTACACCTTC
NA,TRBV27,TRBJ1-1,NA,CASSPSEGIPEAFF,TGTGCCAGCAGTCCAAGTGAAGGGATCCCTGAAGCTTTCTTT